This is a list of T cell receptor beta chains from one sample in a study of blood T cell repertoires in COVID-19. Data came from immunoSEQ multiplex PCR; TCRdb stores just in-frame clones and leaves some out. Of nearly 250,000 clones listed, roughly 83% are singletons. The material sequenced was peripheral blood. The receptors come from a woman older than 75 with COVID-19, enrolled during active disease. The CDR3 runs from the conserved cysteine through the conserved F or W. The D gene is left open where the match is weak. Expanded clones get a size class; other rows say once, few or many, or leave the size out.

cdr3_aa: CASSQVYGGDKNTEAFF
cdr3_nt: TGTGCCAGCAGCCAAGTGTACGGGGGGGATAAGAACACTGAAGCTTTCTTT
d_call: .
v_call: TRBV3-1/TRBV3-2
clone_size: .
j_call: TRBJ1-1

cdr3_aa: CASSLRGYPGYTF
cdr3_nt: TGTGCCAGCAGCTTACGGGGGTATCCTGGCTACACCTTC
d_call: .
v_call: TRBV7-2
clone_size: .
j_call: TRBJ1-2

cdr3_aa: CASTRTGLHNSPLHF
cdr3_nt: TGTGCCAGCACCCGAACCGGACTGCATAATTCACCCCTCCACTTT
d_call: .
v_call: TRBV6-5
clone_size: .
j_call: TRBJ1-6

cdr3_aa: CASSPDRGRTETQYF
cdr3_nt: TGTGCCAGCAGCCCGGACAGGGGGCGCACAGAGACCCAGTACTTC
d_call: TRBD1
v_call: TRBV3-1/TRBV3-2
clone_size: .
j_call: TRBJ2-5

cdr3_aa: CASTPRENNQPQHF
cdr3_nt: TGTGCCAGCACCCCTAGGGAGAATAATCAGCCCCAGCATTTT
d_call: .
v_call: TRBV12-1
clone_size: .
j_call: TRBJ1-5

cdr3_aa: CASSPGPQNTEAFF
cdr3_nt: TGTGCCAGCTCACCGGGCCCCCAGAACACTGAAGCTTTCTTT
d_call: .
v_call: TRBV18
clone_size: once
j_call: TRBJ1-1

cdr3_aa: CASSSLRGRNEQFF
cdr3_nt: TGCGCCAGCAGCTCACTCAGGGGGCGCAATGAGCAGTTCTTC
d_call: TRBD1
v_call: TRBV5-1
clone_size: .
j_call: TRBJ2-1

cdr3_aa: CASSSSGTGGPGYTF
cdr3_nt: TGTGCCAGCAGTTCATCCGGGACAGGGGGCCCTGGCTACACCTTC
d_call: TRBD1
v_call: TRBV28
clone_size: few
j_call: TRBJ1-2

cdr3_aa: CASSSPGTANTGELFF
cdr3_nt: TGTGCCAGCAGCTCCCCCGGGACAGCGAACACCGGGGAGCTGTTTTTT
d_call: TRBD1
v_call: TRBV4-2
clone_size: once
j_call: TRBJ2-2

cdr3_aa: CASSLVLAGGPDEQYF
cdr3_nt: TGTGCCAGCAGCCTCGTACTAGCGGGGGGGCCGGACGAGCAGTACTTC
d_call: TRBD2
v_call: TRBV7-2
clone_size: .
j_call: TRBJ2-7

cdr3_aa: CASQSGGARNTIYF
cdr3_nt: TGTGCCAGTCAGTCGGGTGGGGCTCGAAACACCATATATTTT
d_call: .
v_call: TRBV6-5
clone_size: .
j_call: TRBJ1-3

cdr3_aa: CASADSGANVLTF
cdr3_nt: TGTGCCTCGGCGGACTCTGGGGCCAACGTCCTGACTTTC
d_call: .
v_call: TRBV10-3
clone_size: .
j_call: TRBJ2-6

cdr3_aa: CASSPQRGSYNEQFF
cdr3_nt: TGTGCCAGCAGCCCCCAGCGGGGGAGTTACAATGAGCAGTTCTTC
d_call: TRBD2
v_call: TRBV28
clone_size: .
j_call: TRBJ2-1

cdr3_aa: CASSLRVSGGANEQFF
cdr3_nt: TGTGCCAGCAGCTTACGGGTTAGCGGGGGGGCGAATGAGCAGTTCTTC
d_call: TRBD2
v_call: TRBV7-9
clone_size: .
j_call: TRBJ2-1

cdr3_aa: CASSPLTELSGNTIYF
cdr3_nt: TGTGCCAGCTCACCACTCACAGAGCTCTCTGGAAACACCATATATTTT
d_call: .
v_call: TRBV18
clone_size: .
j_call: TRBJ1-3

cdr3_aa: CASAVLSGNTIYF
cdr3_nt: TGTGCCAGCGCGGTCCTCTCTGGAAACACCATATATTTT
d_call: .
v_call: TRBV2
clone_size: .
j_call: TRBJ1-3

cdr3_aa: CASSQEGRDQPQHF
cdr3_nt: TGTGCCAGCAGCCAAGAGGGCAGGGATCAGCCCCAGCATTTT
d_call: .
v_call: TRBV4-2
clone_size: .
j_call: TRBJ1-5

cdr3_aa: CASSFGVSNQPQHF
cdr3_nt: TGTGCCAGCAGCTTCGGGGTTAGCAATCAGCCCCAGCATTTT
d_call: .
v_call: TRBV7-9
clone_size: .
j_call: TRBJ1-5

cdr3_aa: CATSHGGTLGEPQHF
cdr3_nt: TGTGCCACCAGCCACGGGGGGACGCTTGGGGAGCCCCAGCATTTT
d_call: .
v_call: TRBV24-1
clone_size: once
j_call: TRBJ1-5

cdr3_aa: CASSPTGGKGDTQYF
cdr3_nt: TGTGCCAGCTCACCCACAGGGGGCAAGGGGGATACGCAGTATTTT
d_call: TRBD1
v_call: TRBV18
clone_size: .
j_call: TRBJ2-3

cdr3_aa: CASSNGRGTDFYGYTF
cdr3_nt: TGTGCCAGCAGCAACGGAAGGGGGACAGACTTCTATGGCTACACCTTC
d_call: .
v_call: TRBV21-1
clone_size: once
j_call: TRBJ1-2

cdr3_aa: CASSKEFPTGGSIDTQYF
cdr3_nt: TGTGCCAGCAGCAAAGAATTTCCGACAGGGGGCTCAATAGATACGCAGTATTTT
d_call: .
v_call: TRBV21-1
clone_size: .
j_call: TRBJ2-3

cdr3_aa: CASSLQGQNTEAFF
cdr3_nt: TGTGCCAGCAGCTTACAGGGCCAGAACACTGAAGCTTTCTTT
d_call: .
v_call: TRBV7-9
clone_size: .
j_call: TRBJ1-1

cdr3_aa: CSVEETKTRITDTQYF
cdr3_nt: TGCAGCGTTGAAGAAACTAAAACCCGCATCACAGATACGCAGTATTTT
d_call: .
v_call: TRBV29-1
clone_size: .
j_call: TRBJ2-3

cdr3_aa: CASSRVPGVGEKLFF
cdr3_nt: TGTGCCAGCAGTCGTGTCCCAGGGGTTGGCGAAAAACTGTTTTTT
d_call: .
v_call: TRBV6-5
clone_size: .
j_call: TRBJ1-4

cdr3_aa: CASSYSPPGGSYNSPLHF
cdr3_nt: TGCGCCAGCAGCTATTCTCCCCCCGGGGGCTCCTATAATTCACCCCTCCACTTT
d_call: .
v_call: TRBV5-1
clone_size: once
j_call: TRBJ1-6

cdr3_aa: CASSMESHREQFF
cdr3_nt: TGTGCCAGCAGTATGGAGTCCCATCGGGAGCAGTTCTTC
d_call: .
v_call: TRBV6-2/TRBV6-3
clone_size: .
j_call: TRBJ2-1

cdr3_aa: CASSKQGTGNYGYTF
cdr3_nt: TGTGCCAGCAGCAAACAGGGAACGGGGAACTATGGCTACACCTTC
d_call: .
v_call: TRBV11-2
clone_size: few
j_call: TRBJ1-2

cdr3_aa: CASSRDSSSYNEQFF
cdr3_nt: TGTGCCAGCAGTAGGGACTCGAGCTCCTACAATGAGCAGTTCTTC
d_call: .
v_call: TRBV6-5
clone_size: .
j_call: TRBJ2-1

cdr3_aa: CASSRSGGSNQPQHF
cdr3_nt: TGTGCCAGTAGCAGGTCAGGGGGCAGCAATCAGCCCCAGCATTTT
d_call: TRBD1
v_call: TRBV19
clone_size: .
j_call: TRBJ1-5

cdr3_aa: CASSVHRGNQPQHF
cdr3_nt: TGTGCCAGCAGTGTTCACAGGGGTAATCAGCCCCAGCATTTT
d_call: TRBD1
v_call: TRBV27
clone_size: .
j_call: TRBJ1-5

cdr3_aa: CASSGGWQTGRNSPLHF
cdr3_nt: TGTGCCAGCAGTGGGGGGTGGCAGACAGGGAGAAATTCACCCCTCCACTTT
d_call: TRBD1
v_call: TRBV6-1
clone_size: .
j_call: TRBJ1-6

cdr3_aa: CASSPQGSTGRTEAFF
cdr3_nt: TGTGCCAGCTCACCTCAGGGGAGTACCGGGCGCACTGAAGCTTTCTTT
d_call: .
v_call: TRBV18
clone_size: .
j_call: TRBJ1-1

cdr3_aa: CASSSRLAGSETQYF
cdr3_nt: TGCGCCAGCAGCTCCCGTCTAGCGGGGAGTGAGACCCAGTACTTC
d_call: TRBD2
v_call: TRBV5-1
clone_size: .
j_call: TRBJ2-5

cdr3_aa: CASSIAMAGDGGYTF
cdr3_nt: TGTGCCAGTAGTATTGCTATGGCAGGGGACGGGGGCTACACCTTC
d_call: .
v_call: TRBV19
clone_size: few
j_call: TRBJ1-2

cdr3_aa: CASSHATGDPWAEAFF
cdr3_nt: TGTGCCAGCAGTCACGCGACAGGGGACCCCTGGGCTGAAGCTTTCTTT
d_call: TRBD1
v_call: TRBV6-2/TRBV6-3
clone_size: .
j_call: TRBJ1-1

cdr3_aa: CASSLVQGAYEQYF
cdr3_nt: TGCGCCAGCAGCTTGGTCCAGGGGGCATACGAGCAGTACTTC
d_call: TRBD1
v_call: TRBV5-1
clone_size: .
j_call: TRBJ2-7

cdr3_aa: CASSYRDRSSYEQYF
cdr3_nt: TGTGCCAGCAGTTACAGGGACAGAAGCTCCTACGAGCAGTACTTC
d_call: TRBD1
v_call: TRBV6-5
clone_size: once
j_call: TRBJ2-7

cdr3_aa: CASSLVGSGVYEQYF
cdr3_nt: TGCGCCAGCAGCTTGGTTGGGTCAGGGGTCTACGAGCAGTACTTC
d_call: .
v_call: TRBV5-1
clone_size: .
j_call: TRBJ2-7

cdr3_aa: CASSLARGTEAFF
cdr3_nt: TGTGCCAGCTCACTCGCCCGGGGCACTGAAGCTTTCTTT
d_call: .
v_call: TRBV2
clone_size: .
j_call: TRBJ1-1

cdr3_aa: CASSLGLRTDLYGYTF
cdr3_nt: TGTGCCAGCAGCTTAGGGCTTCGGACAGATCTCTATGGCTACACCTTC
d_call: .
v_call: TRBV7-2
clone_size: .
j_call: TRBJ1-2

cdr3_aa: CATSDSRQGDQPQHF
cdr3_nt: TGTGCCACAAGTGATTCACGACAGGGAGATCAGCCCCAGCATTTT
d_call: TRBD1
v_call: TRBV24-1
clone_size: .
j_call: TRBJ1-5

cdr3_aa: CASSQDLFLQGSSNQPQHF
cdr3_nt: TGTGCCAGCAGCCAAGATCTTTTCTTACAGGGAAGTTCCAATCAGCCCCAGCATTTT
d_call: .
v_call: TRBV3-1/TRBV3-2
clone_size: .
j_call: TRBJ1-5

cdr3_aa: CASSKVGTGGAQPQHF
cdr3_nt: TGTGCCAGCAGCAAAGTAGGGACAGGGGGCGCCCAGCCCCAGCATTTT
d_call: .
v_call: TRBV21-1
clone_size: .
j_call: TRBJ1-5

cdr3_aa: CASSRAVAGNTDTQYF
cdr3_nt: TGCGCCAGCAGCCGGGCTGTAGCGGGGAACACAGATACGCAGTATTTT
d_call: TRBD2
v_call: TRBV5-1
clone_size: .
j_call: TRBJ2-3

cdr3_aa: CASRWDSYNTEAFF
cdr3_nt: TGTGCCAGCAGGTGGGACAGCTATAACACTGAAGCTTTCTTT
d_call: TRBD1
v_call: TRBV6-5
clone_size: .
j_call: TRBJ1-1